The present T cell receptor beta chain was sequenced within a study of cytomegalovirus exposure and HLA in healthy donors. The PCR employed 60 Vbeta primers together with 13 Jbeta primers. Clones were sequenced by immunoSEQ multiplex PCR, and TCRdb holds only the in-frame ones, with some missing. The repertoire consists of about 150,000 clones, with 75% to 85% occurring once and the leading ten covering about 3.5%. The CDR3 has 14 amino acids. Trimming removed 5 bases from V and 7 bases from J, with 14 bases in between. From germline, CDR1 is SGHNT and CDR2 YENEEA. The specimen sequenced was PBMCs. The chain carries TRBV11-3 and TRBJ2-2; D possibly corresponds to TRBD1 (6 bases). This sequence originates from a human donor in good health. The CDR3 protein is CASSRDKLSGELFF. The DNA of the CDR3 is TGTGCCAGCAGCCGGGACAAGCTAAGCGGGGAGCTGTTTTTT.